This T cell receptor beta chain was captured in a study of cytomegalovirus exposure and HLA in healthy donors. PCR involved 60 Vbeta and 13 Jbeta primers. The method was immunoSEQ multiplex PCR; TCRdb's version includes in-frame clones alone and lacks a portion of them. The sample yields some 140,000 clones, around 79% seen once. Regarding the study as a whole: Sequencing had likely introduced a cluster of highly shared sequence variants as an artifact.

This CDR3 contains 15 residues. Germline V gene sequence: CDR1 SGHTA, CDR2 FQGNSA. Trimming took 5 bases from V and 7 from J; bases not matched to a gene: 8. Only one count was recorded for this clone. What it binds is not known. Sample: PBMCs. The receptor's source is a female donor in good health and CMV-seronegative. This chain uses TRBV7-2 with TRBJ1-4; 9 nucleotides agree with TRBD1. This CDR3 reads CASSLRGTGSEKLFF. Written as DNA, the CDR3 is TGTGCCAGCAGCCTCCGTGGGACAGGGTCTGAAAAACTGTTTTTT.